This T cell receptor (beta chain) was retrieved from a study of shared clonotypes between healthy human individuals. CDR1 and CDR2 from the germline V gene are LNHDA and SQIVND (reference sequence). The length of the CDR3 is 13 residues. Trimming left V 4 bases short and J 2 bases short, with 6 bases between. Study-wide findings and caveats: Several donors shared approximately 5% of their naive CD4 clonotypes.

This clone was found a few times. Its cognate antigen is unknown. There were only Caucasian adults among the donors, and all lived in Nashville, Tennessee. Partitioning of CD4+ cells yielded a CD45RA+ naive subset and a CD45RA-negative memory subset. Assay used: immunoSEQ multiplex PCR; TCRdb lists only in-frame clones, some missing. Of 650,000 to 800,000 clones detected, around 77% appear once; the ten largest clones hold approximately 1.8%. The sample consisted of memory CD4+ T cells sorted from blood. The subset denotes: CD45RA-negative fraction. The chain has TRBV19 and TRBJ2-1, with D hard to call. The receptor was isolated from a woman in her 30s in good health. The CDR3 coding sequence is TGTGCCAGTAGTAGGCCCACCTACAATGAGCAGTTCTTC. It is translated as CASSRPTYNEQFF.